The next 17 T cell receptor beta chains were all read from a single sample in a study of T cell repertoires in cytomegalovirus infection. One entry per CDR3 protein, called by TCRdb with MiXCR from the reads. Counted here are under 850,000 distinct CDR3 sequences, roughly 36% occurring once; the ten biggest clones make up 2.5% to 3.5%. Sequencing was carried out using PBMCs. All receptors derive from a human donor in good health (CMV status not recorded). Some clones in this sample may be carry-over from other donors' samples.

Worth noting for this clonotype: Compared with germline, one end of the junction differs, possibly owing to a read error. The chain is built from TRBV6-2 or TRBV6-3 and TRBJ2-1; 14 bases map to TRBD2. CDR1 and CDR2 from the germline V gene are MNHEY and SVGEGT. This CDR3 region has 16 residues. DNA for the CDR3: TGTGCCAGCAGTTCATTGGGACTAGCGGGAGCCAATGAGCCGTTCTTC. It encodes CASSSLGLAGANEPFF.

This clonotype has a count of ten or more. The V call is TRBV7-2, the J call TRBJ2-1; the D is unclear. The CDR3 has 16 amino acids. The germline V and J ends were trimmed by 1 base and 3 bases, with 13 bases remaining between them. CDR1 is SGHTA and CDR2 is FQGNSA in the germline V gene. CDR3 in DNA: TGTGCCAGCAGCTTAGATGGTGGCAGCAGCTACAATGAGCAGTTCTTC. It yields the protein CASSLDGGSSYNEQFF.

The DNA for the CDR3 is TGTGCCAGCAGTGTATACAGGGAGGGCACCGGGGAGCTGTTTTTT. The encoded protein is CASSVYREGTGELFF. This chain uses TRBV6-2 or TRBV6-3 with TRBJ2-2; possibly TRBD2 for D (7 bases). The germline V and J ends were trimmed by 5 bases and 4 bases, with 14 bases remaining between them. From germline, CDR1 is MNHEY and CDR2 SVGEGT. The CDR3 contains 15 residues.

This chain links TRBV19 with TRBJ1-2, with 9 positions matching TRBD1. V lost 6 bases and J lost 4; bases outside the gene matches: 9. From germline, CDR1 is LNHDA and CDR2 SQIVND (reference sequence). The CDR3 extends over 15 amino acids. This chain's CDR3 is CASSPAGQGTYGYTF. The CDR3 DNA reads TGTGCCAGTAGCCCGGCAGGACAGGGGACCTATGGCTACACCTTC.

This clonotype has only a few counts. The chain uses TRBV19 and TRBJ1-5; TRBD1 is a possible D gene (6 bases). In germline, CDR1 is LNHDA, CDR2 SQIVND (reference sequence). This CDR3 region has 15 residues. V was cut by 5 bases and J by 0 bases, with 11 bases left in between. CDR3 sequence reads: CASSYRQASNQPQHF. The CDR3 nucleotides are TGTGCCAGTAGTTACCGACAGGCTAGCAATCAGCCCCAGCATTTT.

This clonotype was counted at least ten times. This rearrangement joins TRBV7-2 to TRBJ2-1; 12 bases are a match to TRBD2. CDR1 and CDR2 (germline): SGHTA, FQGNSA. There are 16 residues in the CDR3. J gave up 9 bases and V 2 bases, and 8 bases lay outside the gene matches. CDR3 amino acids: CASSLQASGRALEQFF. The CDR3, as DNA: TGTGCCAGCAGCTTACAGGCTAGCGGGAGGGCCCTTGAGCAGTTCTTC.

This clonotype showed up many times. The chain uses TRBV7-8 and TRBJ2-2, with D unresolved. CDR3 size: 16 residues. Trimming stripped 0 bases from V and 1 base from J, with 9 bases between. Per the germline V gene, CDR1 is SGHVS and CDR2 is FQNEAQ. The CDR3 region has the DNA TGTGCCAGCAGCTTAGCGCGCGCCGGGAACACCGGGGAGCTGTTTTTT. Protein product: CASSLARAGNTGELFF.

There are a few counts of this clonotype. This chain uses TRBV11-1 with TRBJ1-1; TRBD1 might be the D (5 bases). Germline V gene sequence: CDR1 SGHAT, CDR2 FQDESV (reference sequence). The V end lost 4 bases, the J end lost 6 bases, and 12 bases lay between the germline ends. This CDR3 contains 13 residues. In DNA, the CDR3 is TGTGCCAGCAGCTCACCCGTGGGGGCTGAAGCTTTCTTT. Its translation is CASSSPVGAEAFF.

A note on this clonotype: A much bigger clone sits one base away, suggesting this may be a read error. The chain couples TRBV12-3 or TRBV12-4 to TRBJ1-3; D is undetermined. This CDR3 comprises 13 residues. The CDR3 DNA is TGTGCCAGCAGTTTGCAATCAGGAAACACCTTATATTTT. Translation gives CASSLQSGNTLYF.

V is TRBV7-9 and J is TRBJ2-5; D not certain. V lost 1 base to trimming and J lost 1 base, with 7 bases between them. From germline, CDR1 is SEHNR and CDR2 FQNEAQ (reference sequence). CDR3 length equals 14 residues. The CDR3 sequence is CASSLDNRQETQYF. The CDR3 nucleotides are TGTGCCAGCAGCTTAGATAATCGCCAAGAGACCCAGTACTTC.

The CDR3 sequence: CASFPAGVGPNEKLFF. The DNA for the CDR3 is TGTGCCAGTTTCCCGGCAGGGGTCGGCCCCAATGAAAAACTGTTTTTT. The chain links TRBV28 to TRBJ1-4, with D possibly TRBD1 on 6 matching bases. The CDR3 spans 16 residues. CDR1 is MDHEN, CDR2 SYDVKM, per germline. Trimming left V 9 bases short and J 5 bases short, with 22 bases between.

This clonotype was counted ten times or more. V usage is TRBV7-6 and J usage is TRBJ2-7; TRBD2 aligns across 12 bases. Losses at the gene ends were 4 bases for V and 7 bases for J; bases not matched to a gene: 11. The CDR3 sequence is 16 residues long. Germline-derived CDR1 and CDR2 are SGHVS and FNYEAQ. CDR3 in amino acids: CASSSRLTSGRTEQYF. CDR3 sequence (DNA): TGTGCCAGCAGCTCCCGCCTGACTAGCGGGAGAACGGAGCAGTACTTC.

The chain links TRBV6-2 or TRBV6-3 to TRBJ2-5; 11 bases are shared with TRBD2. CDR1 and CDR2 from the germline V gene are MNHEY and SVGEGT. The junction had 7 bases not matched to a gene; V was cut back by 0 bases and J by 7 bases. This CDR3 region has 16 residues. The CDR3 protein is CASSYSPGLADWTQYF. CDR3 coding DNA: TGTGCCAGCAGTTACTCTCCGGGACTAGCGGATTGGACCCAGTACTTC.

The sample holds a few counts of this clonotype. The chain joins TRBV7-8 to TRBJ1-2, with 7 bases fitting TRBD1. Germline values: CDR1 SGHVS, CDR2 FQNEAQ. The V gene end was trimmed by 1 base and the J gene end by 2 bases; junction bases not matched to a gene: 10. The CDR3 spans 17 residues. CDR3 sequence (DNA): TGTGCCAGCAGCTTAGTTTTAGGGGACAGCGAGAACTATGGCTACACCTTC. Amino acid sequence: CASSLVLGDSENYGYTF.

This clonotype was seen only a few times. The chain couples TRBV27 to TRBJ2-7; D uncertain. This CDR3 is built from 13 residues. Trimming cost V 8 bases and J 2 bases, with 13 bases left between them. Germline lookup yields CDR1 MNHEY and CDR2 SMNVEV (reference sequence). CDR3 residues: CASGIGGPYEQYF. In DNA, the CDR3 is TGTGCCAGCGGCATAGGTGGGCCCTACGAGCAGTACTTC.

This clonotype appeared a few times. The CDR3 reads CASSFPTGTNGLTDTQYF. The CDR3, as DNA: TGTGCCAGCAGTTTCCCGACGGGGACGAACGGACTCACAGATACGCAGTATTTT. This sequence joins TRBV28 and TRBJ2-3; either TRBD1 or TRBD2 may fit D (5 bases each). Looked up from germline, CDR1 is MDHEN and CDR2 is SYDVKM. Between the trimmed V and J ends, which lost 3 bases and 2 bases, there was a span of 21 bases. CDR3 length: 18 amino acids.

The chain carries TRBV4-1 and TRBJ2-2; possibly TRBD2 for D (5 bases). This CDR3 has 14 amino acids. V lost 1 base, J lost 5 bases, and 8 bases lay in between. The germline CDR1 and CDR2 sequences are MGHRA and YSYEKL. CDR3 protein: CASSQVTGTGELFF. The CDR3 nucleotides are TGCGCCAGCAGCCAAGTTACGGGAACCGGGGAGCTGTTTTTT.